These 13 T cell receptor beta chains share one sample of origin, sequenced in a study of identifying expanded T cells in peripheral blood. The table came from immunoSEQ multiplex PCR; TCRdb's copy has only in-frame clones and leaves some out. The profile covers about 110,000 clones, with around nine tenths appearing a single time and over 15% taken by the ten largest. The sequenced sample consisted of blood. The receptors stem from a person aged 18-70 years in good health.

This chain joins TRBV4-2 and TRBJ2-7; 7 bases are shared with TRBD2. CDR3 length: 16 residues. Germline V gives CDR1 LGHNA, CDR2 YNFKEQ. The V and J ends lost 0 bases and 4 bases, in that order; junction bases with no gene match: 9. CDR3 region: CASSQDGTGGGYEQYF. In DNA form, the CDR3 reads TGTGCCAGCAGCCAAGACGGGACTGGCGGGGGTTACGAGCAGTACTTC.

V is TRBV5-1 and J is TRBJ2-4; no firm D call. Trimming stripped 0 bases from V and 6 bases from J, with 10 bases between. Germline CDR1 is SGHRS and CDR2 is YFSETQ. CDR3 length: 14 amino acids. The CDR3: CASSLGHSLNIQYF. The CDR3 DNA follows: TGCGCCAGCAGCTTGGGGCACAGCCTAAACATTCAGTACTTC.

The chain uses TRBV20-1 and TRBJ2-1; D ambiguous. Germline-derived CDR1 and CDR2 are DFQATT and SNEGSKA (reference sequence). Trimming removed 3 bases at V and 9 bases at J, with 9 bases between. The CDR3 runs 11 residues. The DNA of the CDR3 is TGCAGTGCTAGTTATATGGGTGAGCAGTTCTTC. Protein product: CSASYMGEQFF.

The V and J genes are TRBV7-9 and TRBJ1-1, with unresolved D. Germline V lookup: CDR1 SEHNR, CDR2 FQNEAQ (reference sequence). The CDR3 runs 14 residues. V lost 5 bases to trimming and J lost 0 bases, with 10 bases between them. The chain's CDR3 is CASSPVALNTEAFF. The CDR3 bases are TGTGCCAGCAGCCCAGTGGCTTTGAACACTGAAGCTTTCTTT.

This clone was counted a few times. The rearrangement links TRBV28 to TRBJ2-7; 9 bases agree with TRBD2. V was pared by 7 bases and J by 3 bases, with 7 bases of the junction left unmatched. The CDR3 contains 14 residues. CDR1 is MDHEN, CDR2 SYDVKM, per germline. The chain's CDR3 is CASKPGLARYEQYF. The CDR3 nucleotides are TGTGCCAGCAAACCGGGACTAGCCCGCTACGAGCAGTACTTC. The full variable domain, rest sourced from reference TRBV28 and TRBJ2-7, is DVKVTQSSRYLVKRTGEKVFLECVQDMDHENMFWYRQDPGLGLRLIYFSYDVKMKEKGDIPEGYSVSREKKERFSLILESASTNQTSMYLCASKPGLARYEQYFGPGTRLTVT.

CDR3: CASSLGTGGDYEQYF. The CDR3 nucleotides are TGTGCCAGCAGCTTAGGGACAGGGGGCGACTACGAGCAGTACTTC. The gene calls are TRBV11-3 and TRBJ2-7, with 11 bases aligning to TRBD1. This CDR3 comprises 15 residues. The J segment lost 3 bases and the V segment lost 1 base, leaving 2 bases of the junction unmatched. Per the germline V gene, CDR1 is SGHNT and CDR2 is YENEEA. The full variable domain, with the rest looked up from reference TRBV11-3 and TRBJ2-7, is EAGVVQSPRYKIIEKKQPVAFWCNPISGHNTLYWYLQNLGQGPELLIRYENEEAVDDSQLPKDRFSAERLKGVDSTLKIQPAELGDSAVYLCASSLGTGGDYEQYFGPGTRLTVT.

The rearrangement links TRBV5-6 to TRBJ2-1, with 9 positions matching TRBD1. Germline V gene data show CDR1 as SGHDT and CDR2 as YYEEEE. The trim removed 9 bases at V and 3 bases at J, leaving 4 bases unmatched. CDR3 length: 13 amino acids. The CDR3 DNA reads TGTGCCACCGGGACAGGGAGCTACAATGAGCAGTTCTTC. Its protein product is CATGTGSYNEQFF.

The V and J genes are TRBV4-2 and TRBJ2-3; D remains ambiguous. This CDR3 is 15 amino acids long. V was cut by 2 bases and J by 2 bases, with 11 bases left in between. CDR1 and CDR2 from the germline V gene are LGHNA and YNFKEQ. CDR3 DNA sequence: TGTGCCAGCAGCCAATATAAGAGGTCCACAGATACGCAGTATTTT. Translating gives CASSQYKRSTDTQYF.

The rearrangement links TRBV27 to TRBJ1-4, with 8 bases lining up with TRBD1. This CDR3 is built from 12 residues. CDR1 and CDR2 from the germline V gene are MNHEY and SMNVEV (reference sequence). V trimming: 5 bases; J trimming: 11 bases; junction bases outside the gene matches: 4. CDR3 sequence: CASSEHRGKLFF. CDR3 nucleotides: TGTGCCAGCAGTGAACACAGGGGGAAACTGTTTTTT.

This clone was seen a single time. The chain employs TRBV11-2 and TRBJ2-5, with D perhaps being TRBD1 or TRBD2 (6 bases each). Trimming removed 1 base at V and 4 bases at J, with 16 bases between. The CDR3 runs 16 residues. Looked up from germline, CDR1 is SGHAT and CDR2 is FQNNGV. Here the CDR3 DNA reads TGTGCCAGCAGCTTAGGGTGGGGGGCCGGCGGAGAGACCCAGTACTTC. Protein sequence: CASSLGWGAGGETQYF.

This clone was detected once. The CDR3, as DNA: TGTGCCAGCAGATATGACCAACTAGGTTATGGCTACACCTTC. Its translation: CASRYDQLGYGYTF. This chain joins TRBV6-5 and TRBJ1-2; D remains unclear. Trimming pared 6 bases from V and 5 bases from J, leaving 16 bases between. Germline CDR1 and CDR2: MNHEY and SVGAGI. CDR3 size: 14 residues.

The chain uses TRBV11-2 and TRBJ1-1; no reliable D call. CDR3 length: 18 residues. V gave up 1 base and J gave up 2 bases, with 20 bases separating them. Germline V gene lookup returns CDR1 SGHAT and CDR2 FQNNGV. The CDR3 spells CASSLGWAAGGGNTEAFF. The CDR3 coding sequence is TGTGCCAGCAGCTTAGGGTGGGCGGCGGGTGGCGGTAACACTGAAGCTTTCTTT. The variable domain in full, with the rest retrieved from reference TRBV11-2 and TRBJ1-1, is EAGVAQSPRYKIIEKRQSVAFWCNPISGHATLYWYQQILGQGPKLLIQFQNNGVVDDSQLPKDRFSAERLKGVDSTLKIQPAKLEDSAVYLCASSLGWAAGGGNTEAFFGQGTRLTVV.

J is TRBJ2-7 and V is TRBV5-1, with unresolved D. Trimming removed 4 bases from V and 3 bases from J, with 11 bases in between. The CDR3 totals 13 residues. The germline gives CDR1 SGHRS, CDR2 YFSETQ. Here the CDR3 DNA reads TGCGCCAGCAGCCTGACGCGACACTACGAGCAGTACTTC. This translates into CASSLTRHYEQYF.